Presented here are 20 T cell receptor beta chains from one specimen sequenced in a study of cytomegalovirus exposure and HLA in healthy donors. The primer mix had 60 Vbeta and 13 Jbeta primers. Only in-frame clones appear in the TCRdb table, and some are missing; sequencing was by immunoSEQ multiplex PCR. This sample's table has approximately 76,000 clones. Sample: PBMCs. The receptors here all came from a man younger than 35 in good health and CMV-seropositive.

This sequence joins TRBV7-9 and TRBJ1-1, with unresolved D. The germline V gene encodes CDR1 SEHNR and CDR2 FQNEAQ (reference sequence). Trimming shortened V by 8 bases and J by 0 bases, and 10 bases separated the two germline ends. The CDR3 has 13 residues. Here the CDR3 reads CASCGQLNTEAFF. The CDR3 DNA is TGTGCCAGCTGTGGGCAGCTGAACACTGAAGCTTTCTTT.

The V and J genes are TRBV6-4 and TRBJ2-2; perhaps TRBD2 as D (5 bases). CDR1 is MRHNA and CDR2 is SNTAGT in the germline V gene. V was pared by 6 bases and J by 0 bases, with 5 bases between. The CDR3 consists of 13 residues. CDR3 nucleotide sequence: TGTGCCAGCAGACTAGCGAACACCGGGGAGCTGTTTTTT. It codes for CASRLANTGELFF.

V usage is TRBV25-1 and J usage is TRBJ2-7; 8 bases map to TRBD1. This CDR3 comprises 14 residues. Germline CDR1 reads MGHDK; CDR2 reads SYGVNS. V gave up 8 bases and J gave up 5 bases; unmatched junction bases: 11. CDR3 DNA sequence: TGTGCCAGCCGATCGGGACAGGAAAGCCACGAGCAGTACTTC. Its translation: CASRSGQESHEQYF.

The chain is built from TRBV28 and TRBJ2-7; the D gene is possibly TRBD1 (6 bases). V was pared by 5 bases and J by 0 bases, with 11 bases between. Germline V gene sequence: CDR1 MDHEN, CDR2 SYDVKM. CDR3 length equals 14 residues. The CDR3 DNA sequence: TGTGCCAGCAGTATTGGACAGAGCTCCTACGAGCAGTACTTC. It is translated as CASSIGQSSYEQYF. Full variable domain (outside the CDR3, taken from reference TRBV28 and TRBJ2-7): DVKVTQSSRYLVKRTGEKVFLECVQDMDHENMFWYRQDPGLGLRLIYFSYDVKMKEKGDIPEGYSVSREKKERFSLILESASTNQTSMYLCASSIGQSSYEQYFGPGTRLTVT.

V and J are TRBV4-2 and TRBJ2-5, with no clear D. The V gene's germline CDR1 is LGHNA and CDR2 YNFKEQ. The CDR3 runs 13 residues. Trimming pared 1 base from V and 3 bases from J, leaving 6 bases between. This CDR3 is CASSQAIEETQYF. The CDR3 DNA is TGTGCCAGCAGCCAAGCGATAGAAGAGACCCAGTACTTC.

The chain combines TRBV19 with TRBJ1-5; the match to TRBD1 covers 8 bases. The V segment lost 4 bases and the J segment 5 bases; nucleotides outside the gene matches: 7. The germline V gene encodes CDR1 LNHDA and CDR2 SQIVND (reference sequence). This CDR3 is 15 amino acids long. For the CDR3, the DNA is TGTGCCAGTAGTAAGGACAGGGAGTTAGATCAGCCCCAGCATTTT. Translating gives CASSKDRELDQPQHF.

In DNA, the CDR3 is TGTGCCAGCTCACCACAGGGGGCGAACACTGAAGCTTTCTTT. Protein sequence: CASSPQGANTEAFF. The chain employs TRBV18 and TRBJ1-1; 7 bases align to TRBD1. Germline loops: CDR1 KGHSH, CDR2 LQKENI. The CDR3 runs to 14 residues. J gave up 1 base and V 1 base, and 0 bases lay outside the gene matches.

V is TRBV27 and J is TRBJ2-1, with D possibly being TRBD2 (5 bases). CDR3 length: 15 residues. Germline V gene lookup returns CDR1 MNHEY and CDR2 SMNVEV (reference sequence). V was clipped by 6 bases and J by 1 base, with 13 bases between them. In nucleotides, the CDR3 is TGTGCCAGCAGGGAGCGGCTAGGGTCCTACAATGAGCAGTTCTTC. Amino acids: CASRERLGSYNEQFF.

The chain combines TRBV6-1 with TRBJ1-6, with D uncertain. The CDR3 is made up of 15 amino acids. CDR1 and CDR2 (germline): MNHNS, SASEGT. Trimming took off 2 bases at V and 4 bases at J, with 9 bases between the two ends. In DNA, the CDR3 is TGTGCCAGCAGTGAAAGTAACAGTTATAATTCACCCCTCCACTTT. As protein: CASSESNSYNSPLHF.

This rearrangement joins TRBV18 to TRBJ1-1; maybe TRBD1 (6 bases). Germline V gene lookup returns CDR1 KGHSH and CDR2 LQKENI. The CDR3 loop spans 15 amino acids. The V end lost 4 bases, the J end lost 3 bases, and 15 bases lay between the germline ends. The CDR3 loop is CASSLRQGSDTEAFF. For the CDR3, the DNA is TGTGCCAGCTCACTACGCCAGGGGAGTGACACTGAAGCTTTCTTT. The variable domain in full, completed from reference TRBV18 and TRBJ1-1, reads NAGVMQNPRHLVRRRGQEARLRCSPMKGHSHVYWYRQLPEEGLKFMVYLQKENIIDESGMPKERFSAEFPKEGPSILRIQQVVRGDSAAYFCASSLRQGSDTEAFFGQGTRLTVV.

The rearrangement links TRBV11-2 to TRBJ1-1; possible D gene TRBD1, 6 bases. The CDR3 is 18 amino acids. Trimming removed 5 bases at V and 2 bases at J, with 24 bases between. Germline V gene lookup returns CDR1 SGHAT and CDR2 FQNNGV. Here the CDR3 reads CASSPLLEIHRVNTEAFF. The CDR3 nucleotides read TGTGCCAGCAGCCCTTTACTCGAGATTCACAGGGTAAACACTGAAGCTTTCTTT.

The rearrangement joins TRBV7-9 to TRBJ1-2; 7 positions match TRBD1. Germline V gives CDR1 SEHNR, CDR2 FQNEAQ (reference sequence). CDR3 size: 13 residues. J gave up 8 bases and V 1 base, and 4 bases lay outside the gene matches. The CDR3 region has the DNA TGTGCCAGCAGCTTAGTAGGGGGCGACGGCTACACCTTC. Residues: CASSLVGGDGYTF.

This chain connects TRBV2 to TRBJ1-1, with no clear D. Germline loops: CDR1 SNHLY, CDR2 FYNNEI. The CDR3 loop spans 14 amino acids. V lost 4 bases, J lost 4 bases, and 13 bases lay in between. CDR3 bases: TGTGCCAGCAGTGGACGGGAGGGCGGCACTGAAGCTTTCTTT. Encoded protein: CASSGREGGTEAFF.

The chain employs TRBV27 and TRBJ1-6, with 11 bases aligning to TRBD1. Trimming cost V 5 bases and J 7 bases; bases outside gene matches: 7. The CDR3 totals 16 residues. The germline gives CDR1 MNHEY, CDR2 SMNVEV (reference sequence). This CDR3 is CASSPLRTGGNSPLHF. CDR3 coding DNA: TGTGCCAGCAGTCCCCTAAGGACAGGGGGCAATTCACCCCTCCACTTT.

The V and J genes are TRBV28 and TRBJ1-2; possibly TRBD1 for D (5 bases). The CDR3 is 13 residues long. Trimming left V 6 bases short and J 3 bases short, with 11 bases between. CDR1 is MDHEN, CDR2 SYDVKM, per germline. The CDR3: CASRGHNDYGYTF. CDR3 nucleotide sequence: TGTGCCAGCAGGGGGCACAATGACTATGGCTACACCTTC.

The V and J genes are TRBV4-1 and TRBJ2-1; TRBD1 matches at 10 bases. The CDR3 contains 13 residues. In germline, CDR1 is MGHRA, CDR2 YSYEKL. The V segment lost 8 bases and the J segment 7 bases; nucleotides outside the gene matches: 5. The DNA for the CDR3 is TGCGCCAGCGGACAGGGGGGAAGAAATGAGCAGTTCTTC. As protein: CASGQGGRNEQFF.

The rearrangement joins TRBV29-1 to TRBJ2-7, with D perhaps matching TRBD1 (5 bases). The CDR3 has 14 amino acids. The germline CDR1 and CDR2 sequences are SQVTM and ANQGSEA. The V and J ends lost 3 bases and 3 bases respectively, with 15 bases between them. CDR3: CSVEADSGGYEQYF. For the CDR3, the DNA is TGCAGCGTTGAGGCCGACAGTGGTGGCTACGAGCAGTACTTC.

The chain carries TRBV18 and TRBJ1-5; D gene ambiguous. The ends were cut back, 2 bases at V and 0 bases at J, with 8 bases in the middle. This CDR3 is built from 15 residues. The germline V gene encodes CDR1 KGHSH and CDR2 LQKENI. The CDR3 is CASSPVENSNQPQHF. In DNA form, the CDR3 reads TGTGCCAGCTCACCAGTGGAGAATAGCAATCAGCCCCAGCATTTT.

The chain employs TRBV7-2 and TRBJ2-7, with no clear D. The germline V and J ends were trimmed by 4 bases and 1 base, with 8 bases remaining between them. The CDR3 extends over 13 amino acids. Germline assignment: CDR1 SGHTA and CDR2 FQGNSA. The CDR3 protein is CASSSRPSYEQYF. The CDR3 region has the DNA TGTGCCAGCAGCTCGCGGCCGTCCTACGAGCAGTACTTC.

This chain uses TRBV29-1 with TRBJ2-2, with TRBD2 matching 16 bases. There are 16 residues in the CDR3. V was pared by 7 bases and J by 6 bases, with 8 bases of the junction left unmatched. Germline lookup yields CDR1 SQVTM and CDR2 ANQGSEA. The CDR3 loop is CSATGTSGGASGELFF. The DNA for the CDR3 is TGCAGCGCCACCGGGACTAGCGGGGGGGCTTCCGGGGAGCTGTTTTTT.